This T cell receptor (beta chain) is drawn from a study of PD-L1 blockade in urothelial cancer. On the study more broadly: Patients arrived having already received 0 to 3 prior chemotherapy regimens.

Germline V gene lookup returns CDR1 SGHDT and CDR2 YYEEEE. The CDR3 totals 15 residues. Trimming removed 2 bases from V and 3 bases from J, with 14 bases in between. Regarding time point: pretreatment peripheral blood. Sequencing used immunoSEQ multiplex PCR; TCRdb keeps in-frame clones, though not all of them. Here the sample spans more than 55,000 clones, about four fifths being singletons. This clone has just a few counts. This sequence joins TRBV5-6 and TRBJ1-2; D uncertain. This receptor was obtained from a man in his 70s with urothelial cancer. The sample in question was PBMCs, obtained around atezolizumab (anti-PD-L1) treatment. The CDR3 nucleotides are TGTGCCAGCAGCTTCATTGAGGCCTCCTACTATGGCTACACCTTC. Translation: CASSFIEASYYGYTF.